Each of the 15 T cell receptor beta chains below was sequenced from the same sample in a study of blood T cells in healthy people across ages. A sample-barcoded 5' primer and a J-beta primer mix were used in a second PCR of about 7 to 12 cycles. TCRdb analysed the 5' RACE reads with MiXCR anew, one entry per CDR3 protein. There are some 1,500,000 distinct CDR3 sequences in the sample; roughly two fifths occur only once, and 4% lies in the top ten. Sequencing input: blood. The receptors here all came from a woman aged 18-35 years in good health.

The J gene is TRBJ2-3, the V gene TRBV20-1, with D possibly matching TRBD1 (5 bases). The V gene's germline CDR1 is DFQATT and CDR2 SNEGSKA (reference sequence). This CDR3 spans 15 amino acids. V was cut by 1 base and J by 2 bases, with 13 bases left in between. CDR3 amino acids: CSARAPRQSTDTQYF. CDR3 sequence (DNA): TGCAGTGCTAGAGCCCCCCGACAGTCCACAGATACGCAGTATTTT.

The chain recombines TRBV12-3 or TRBV12-4 with TRBJ2-7, with TRBD2 matching 9 bases. The V gene end was trimmed by 11 bases and the J gene end by 7 bases; junction bases not matched to a gene: 12. The CDR3 is made up of 13 amino acids. CDR3 nucleotides: TGTGCCCTCTCTCCGTCTAGCGGGAATGAGCAGTACTTC. Its protein is CALSPSSGNEQYF.

This clonotype occurred a few times. The V gene is TRBV15, the J gene TRBJ2-1, with TRBD2 matching over 9 bases. There are 16 residues in the CDR3. Germline V lookup: CDR1 LNHNV, CDR2 YYDKDF (reference sequence). Losses at the gene ends were 2 bases for V and 0 bases for J; bases not matched to a gene: 2. The DNA for the CDR3 is TGTGCCACCAGCAGACTAGCGGGGTTCTCCTACAATGAGCAGTTCTTC. The encoded protein is CATSRLAGFSYNEQFF. Drawing the rest from reference TRBV15 and TRBJ2-1, the complete variable domain is DAMVIQNPRYQVTQFGKPVTLSCSQTLNHNVMYWYQQKSSQAPKLLFHYYDKDFNNEADTPDNFQSRRPNTSFCFLDIRSPGLGDTAMYLCATSRLAGFSYNEQFFGPGTRLTVL.

The chain carries TRBV20-1 and TRBJ2-1; D not resolved. The CDR3 loop spans 13 amino acids. Trimming left V 6 bases short and J 3 bases short, with 12 bases between. CDR1 and CDR2 from the germline V gene are DFQATT and SNEGSKA (reference sequence). CDR3 residues: CSAPNQYYNEQFF. The CDR3 DNA is TGCAGTGCGCCGAACCAATACTACAATGAGCAGTTCTTC.

The rearrangement links TRBV5-1 to TRBJ2-7, with a weak D call TRBD2 (5 bases). Trimming removed 4 bases at V and 3 bases at J, with 14 bases between. The CDR3 consists of 14 residues. Germline-derived CDR1 and CDR2 are SGHRS and YFSETQ. CDR3 in amino acids: CASSPEVRFYEQYF. The CDR3 bases are TGCGCCAGCAGCCCGGAGGTGCGCTTCTACGAGCAGTACTTC.

There are a few counts of this clonotype. The rearrangement joins TRBV6-5 to TRBJ2-1; TRBD2 aligns across 14 bases. Germline CDR1 MNHEY, CDR2 SVGAGI. V was pared by 2 bases and J by 5 bases, with 5 bases of the junction left unmatched. This CDR3 spans 17 amino acids. The CDR3 DNA is TGTGCCAGCAGTTACGGAGGACTAGCGGGGGGAGACAATGAGCAGTTCTTC. Its protein is CASSYGGLAGGDNEQFF.

The chain carries TRBV6-1 and TRBJ2-1, with 7 bases fitting TRBD1. With 2 bases clipped from V and 2 bases from J, the junction kept 6 bases outside the gene matches. Per the germline V gene, CDR1 is MNHNS and CDR2 is SASEGT. The CDR3 covers 16 residues. CDR3 DNA: TGTGCCAGCAGTGAAATACAGGGGTCCCCCTACAATGAGCAGTTCTTC. Its translation: CASSEIQGSPYNEQFF.

The V and J genes are TRBV28 and TRBJ2-6; TRBD1 or TRBD2 may be the D gene (5 bases each). This CDR3 comprises 19 residues. CDR1 and CDR2 (germline): MDHEN, SYDVKM. Trimming left V 6 bases short and J 0 bases short, with 21 bases between. CDR3 coding DNA: TGTGCCAGCAGCCTTGGGTGGGGGACGTCGATCTCTGGGGCCAACGTCCTGACTTTC. It encodes CASSLGWGTSISGANVLTF.

The rearrangement links TRBV27 to TRBJ2-4, with D possibly being TRBD2 (7 bases). The germline gives CDR1 MNHEY, CDR2 SMNVEV (reference sequence). The V end lost 3 bases, the J end lost 2 bases, and 17 bases lay between the germline ends. CDR3 length equals 17 residues. CDR3 loop: CASSFVVGGPSKNIQYF. DNA for the CDR3: TGTGCCAGCAGTTTTGTCGTGGGGGGGCCTTCCAAAAACATTCAGTACTTC.

This clonotype was seen repeatedly, ten times or more. The chain carries TRBV20-1 and TRBJ2-3; 11 nucleotides align to TRBD2. Germline-derived CDR1 and CDR2 are DFQATT and SNEGSKA (reference sequence). This CDR3 region has 16 residues. The V and J ends lost 5 bases and 3 bases, in that order; junction bases with no gene match: 10. The CDR3 sequence: CSAYPSGGIGTDTQYF. In nucleotides, the CDR3 is TGCAGTGCTTATCCTAGCGGGGGGATCGGGACAGATACGCAGTATTTT.

The chain employs TRBV6-6 and TRBJ2-1; possibly TRBD1 for D (5 bases). CDR1 is MNHNY, CDR2 SVGAGI, per germline (reference sequence). CDR3 length equals 16 residues. V was pared by 2 bases and J by 7 bases, with 18 bases between. CDR3 DNA sequence: TGTGCCAGCAGTTACCCCCTTGGGTATGCAGGGAATGAGCAGTTCTTC. Translation gives CASSYPLGYAGNEQFF.

This chain joins TRBV10-3 and TRBJ2-7, with 7 bases matching TRBD1. The germline V gene encodes CDR1 ENHRY and CDR2 SYGVKD. Germline trimming cut 6 bases from V and 5 bases from J; bases unmatched to any gene: 1. The CDR3 loop spans 11 amino acids. The CDR3: CAISTGDEQYF. The DNA of the CDR3 is TGTGCCATCAGCACAGGGGACGAGCAGTACTTC.

This chain joins TRBV10-3 and TRBJ2-3, with TRBD1 identical over 10 bases. This CDR3 has 12 residues. Per the germline V gene, CDR1 is ENHRY and CDR2 is SYGVKD. With V trimmed by 10 bases and J by 4 bases, 2 bases remained unmatched. The CDR3 spells CATGQGADTQYF. The CDR3, as DNA: TGTGCCACAGGACAGGGGGCAGATACGCAGTATTTT.

This clonotype occurred a few times. This chain links TRBV24-1 with TRBJ2-1; D call uncertain. The CDR3 contains 12 residues. In germline, CDR1 is KGHDR, CDR2 SFDVKD. Trimming cost V 4 bases and J 10 bases, with 10 bases left between them. The CDR3 DNA follows: TGTGCCACCAGTGACCCCGGCGACGAGCAGTTCTTC. It yields the protein CATSDPGDEQFF.

The J gene is TRBJ1-1, the V gene TRBV15, with 8 bases matching TRBD1. This CDR3 has 16 amino acids. Germline CDR1 LNHNV, CDR2 YYDKDF (reference sequence). The ends lost 0 bases at V and 8 bases at J; junction bases unmatched: 11. As DNA, the CDR3 is TGTGCCACCAGCAGAGACCTGACAGGGGTCGGCACCGAAGCTTTCTTT. It yields the protein CATSRDLTGVGTEAFF. Combining the CDR3 with reference TRBV15 and TRBJ1-1 gives the whole variable domain DAMVIQNPRYQVTQFGKPVTLSCSQTLNHNVMYWYQQKSSQAPKLLFHYYDKDFNNEADTPDNFQSRRPNTSFCFLDIRSPGLGDTAMYLCATSRDLTGVGTEAFFGQGTRLTVV.